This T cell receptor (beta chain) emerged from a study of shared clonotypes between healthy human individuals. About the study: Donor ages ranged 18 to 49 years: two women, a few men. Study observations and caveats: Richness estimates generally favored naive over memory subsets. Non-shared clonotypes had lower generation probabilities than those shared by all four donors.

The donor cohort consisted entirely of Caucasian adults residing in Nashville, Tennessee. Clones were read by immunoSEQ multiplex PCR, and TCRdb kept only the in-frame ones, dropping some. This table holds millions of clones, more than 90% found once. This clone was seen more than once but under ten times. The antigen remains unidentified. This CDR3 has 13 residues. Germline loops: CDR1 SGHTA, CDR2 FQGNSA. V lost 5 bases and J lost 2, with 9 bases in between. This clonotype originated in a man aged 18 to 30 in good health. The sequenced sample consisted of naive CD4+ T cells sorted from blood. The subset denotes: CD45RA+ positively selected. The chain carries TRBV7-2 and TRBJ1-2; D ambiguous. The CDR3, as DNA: TGTGCCAGCAGCCCGGGGTTCAACTATGGCTACACCTTC. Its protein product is CASSPGFNYGYTF.